This entry lists 19 T cell receptor beta chains sequenced from one sample in a study of cytomegalovirus exposure and HLA in healthy donors. The primer mix had 60 Vbeta and 13 Jbeta primers. Clones were sequenced by immunoSEQ multiplex PCR, and TCRdb holds only the in-frame ones, with some missing. The table records approximately 100,000 clones, approximately 77% of them present only once. Sequencing was performed on PBMCs. The receptors come from a woman between 40 and 50 years old in good health and CMV-seronegative.

The CDR3 here is CASSQGGSSGYEQYF. The CDR3, as DNA: TGCGCCAGCAGCCAAGGAGGGTCTTCTGGCTACGAGCAGTACTTC. The chain is built from TRBV4-1 and TRBJ2-7; tentatively, D is TRBD2 (5 bases). This CDR3 region has 15 residues. From germline, CDR1 is MGHRA and CDR2 YSYEKL. Trimming removed 1 base at V and 3 bases at J, with 13 bases between.

V gene TRBV29-1 combines with J gene TRBJ1-5, with a tentative D call TRBD1 (5 bases). This CDR3 region has 13 residues. V was trimmed by 7 bases and J by 2 bases, leaving 12 bases between them. The germline V gene has CDR1 SQVTM and CDR2 ANQGSEA. This CDR3 is CSAKGDGNQPQHF. The CDR3 DNA follows: TGCAGCGCAAAAGGGGATGGCAATCAGCCCCAGCATTTT.

V usage is TRBV4-1 and J usage is TRBJ2-2; no reliable D call. V shed 4 bases and J shed 8 bases, with 17 bases lying between them. The germline V gene has CDR1 MGHRA and CDR2 YSYEKL. The CDR3 has 15 residues. The CDR3 spells CASSLLWVPAGELFF. DNA of the CDR3: TGCGCCAGCAGCCTACTATGGGTCCCTGCAGGGGAGCTGTTTTTT.

This chain joins TRBV9 and TRBJ1-1, with D possibly matching TRBD1 (6 bases). Germline V gene data show CDR1 as SGDLS and CDR2 as YYNGEE. Trimming cost V 0 bases and J 0 bases, with 9 bases left between them. The CDR3 spans 15 residues. As DNA, the CDR3 is TGTGCCAGCAGCGTAGTGGGGGCGATGAACACTGAAGCTTTCTTT. Translated, it gives CASSVVGAMNTEAFF.

The chain links TRBV30 to TRBJ1-2; 8 positions match TRBD1. This CDR3 contains 11 residues. After removal of 5 bases from V and 4 bases from J, the junction contained 0 bases not matched to a gene. CDR1 is GTSNPN and CDR2 is SVGIG in the germline V gene (reference sequence). As DNA, the CDR3 is TGTGCCTGGGGGACAGGCTATGGCTACACCTTC. It is translated as CAWGTGYGYTF.

V is TRBV2 and J is TRBJ1-1, with unresolved D. V was trimmed by 7 bases and J by 2 bases, leaving 11 bases between them. Germline V gene data show CDR1 as SNHLY and CDR2 as FYNNEI. The CDR3 has 13 amino acids. The chain's CDR3 is CASTVNINTEAFF. The CDR3 nucleotides read TGTGCCAGCACTGTAAATATCAACACTGAAGCTTTCTTT.

This sequence joins TRBV2 and TRBJ1-3; a possible D gene is TRBD1 (6 bases). Germline loops: CDR1 SNHLY, CDR2 FYNNEI. The length of the CDR3 is 14 residues. V lost 5 bases and J 3 bases, leaving 11 bases between the germline ends. CDR3 region: CASSLTGSGNTIYF. The CDR3 DNA follows: TGTGCCAGCAGTCTTACAGGGAGTGGAAACACCATATATTTT.

The J gene is TRBJ2-2, the V gene TRBV19; D may be TRBD1 (6 bases). The CDR3 is 14 residues long. CDR1 LNHDA and CDR2 SQIVND come from the germline V gene (reference sequence). V was shortened by 7 bases and J by 3 bases, with 12 bases between the two germline ends. CDR3 coding DNA: TGTGCCAGTAATAGGAGACAGGACACCGGGGAGCTGTTTTTT. It specifies CASNRRQDTGELFF.

On this clone: Additional DNA sequences in this sample encode the identical CDR3. The chain carries TRBV5-6 and TRBJ2-7; D gene unclear. This CDR3 region has 11 residues. Deletions cut 3 bases from V and 4 bases from J, with 5 bases between. In germline, CDR1 is SGHDT, CDR2 YYEEEE. CDR3 nucleotide sequence: TGTGCCAGCAGCTCGGGTTACGAGCAGTACTTC. The encoded protein is CASSSGYEQYF.

This clone was observed a single time. V usage is TRBV7-2 and J usage is TRBJ2-7, with 11 bases identical to TRBD2. Germline V gives CDR1 SGHTA, CDR2 FQGNSA. The trim removed 5 bases at V and 2 bases at J, leaving 8 bases unmatched. CDR3 length: 16 amino acids. The CDR3 nucleotides are TGTGCCAGCAGCCCGACAACTAGCGGGGGCACCTACGAGCAGTACTTC. As protein: CASSPTTSGGTYEQYF.

The J gene is TRBJ2-7, the V gene TRBV25-1, with TRBD1 matching over 7 bases. Per the germline V gene, CDR1 is MGHDK and CDR2 is SYGVNS. The CDR3 is made up of 14 amino acids. J gave up 4 bases and V 2 bases, and 5 bases lay outside the gene matches. The CDR3 DNA is TGTGCCAGCAGTGAAACGACAGGGCCGTACGAGCAGTACTTC. Translated: CASSETTGPYEQYF.

For the CDR3, the DNA is TGTGCCAGCAGCTTTAGCGCGAGAGGAGAGACCCAGTACTTC. Amino acid sequence: CASSFSARGETQYF. The chain combines TRBV13 with TRBJ2-5, with a tentative D call TRBD2 (5 bases). Germline values: CDR1 PRHDT, CDR2 FYEKMQ (reference sequence). V shed 3 bases and J shed 4 bases, with 12 bases lying between them. This CDR3 region has 14 residues.

On this clone itself: The sample holds other DNA sequences that translate to the same CDR3. This chain links TRBV2 with TRBJ1-6; 7 bases are shared with TRBD1. The CDR3 covers 16 residues. The V gene end was trimmed by 3 bases and the J gene end by 7 bases; junction bases not matched to a gene: 9. Germline CDR1 is SNHLY and CDR2 is FYNNEI. The CDR3 spells CASSEARVRGNSPLHF. In DNA form, the CDR3 reads TGTGCCAGCAGTGAGGCGCGGGTCAGGGGGAATTCACCCCTCCACTTT.

This rearrangement joins TRBV6-1 to TRBJ2-1; 9 nucleotides line up with TRBD2. V lost 4 bases, J lost 6 bases, and 10 bases stayed unmatched. Per germline, CDR1 MNHNS and CDR2 SASEGT. CDR3 size: 16 residues. CDR3 nucleotide sequence: TGTGCCAGCAGTGGTTTGCGGGGGGGCCGGTTCAATGAGCAGTTCTTC. Its protein is CASSGLRGGRFNEQFF.

This chain links TRBV2 with TRBJ2-3; D is unresolved. Deletions cut 5 bases from V and 0 bases from J, with 9 bases between. This CDR3 is 14 amino acids long. Germline V gives CDR1 SNHLY, CDR2 FYNNEI. This chain's CDR3 is CASSKQPSTDTQYF. CDR3 DNA: TGTGCCAGCAGTAAACAACCTAGCACAGATACGCAGTATTTT.

The V call is TRBV7-3, the J call TRBJ1-2, with a tentative D call TRBD1 (5 bases). The V and J ends lost 1 base and 6 bases respectively, with 15 bases between them. This CDR3 comprises 15 residues. Germline V gene sequence: CDR1 SGHTA, CDR2 FQGTGA. The CDR3 region has the DNA TGTGCCAGCAGCTTAATCGGGGGAAGGGCCGATGGCTACACCTTC. This translates into CASSLIGGRADGYTF.

The genes are TRBV19 and TRBJ2-7, with 9 bases lining up with TRBD1. The CDR3 runs 15 residues. Trimming removed 3 bases from V and 2 bases from J; junction bases left unmatched: 5. The germline V gene encodes CDR1 LNHDA and CDR2 SQIVND (reference sequence). The CDR3, as DNA: TGTGCCAGTAGTATGGACAGGGGTTCTACCTACGAGCAGTACTTC. Protein: CASSMDRGSTYEQYF.

The gene calls are TRBV18 and TRBJ1-6; TRBD1 might be the D (5 bases). V lost 6 bases and J lost 10, with 13 bases in between. Germline V gene sequence: CDR1 KGHSH, CDR2 LQKENI. This CDR3 region has 13 residues. The CDR3 here is CASSVDSLSPLHF. The DNA of the CDR3 is TGTGCCAGCTCGGTAGACAGTCTATCACCCCTCCACTTT.

This clone has just one count. This chain uses TRBV6-5 with TRBJ2-7, with D perhaps TRBD2 (5 bases). Germline V lookup: CDR1 MNHEY, CDR2 SVGAGI. V lost 7 bases and J lost 3, with 13 bases in between. The CDR3 is 13 amino acids. As DNA, the CDR3 is TGTGCCAGCACCAAGCGGACCGGCTACGAGCAGTACTTC. Translation: CASTKRTGYEQYF.